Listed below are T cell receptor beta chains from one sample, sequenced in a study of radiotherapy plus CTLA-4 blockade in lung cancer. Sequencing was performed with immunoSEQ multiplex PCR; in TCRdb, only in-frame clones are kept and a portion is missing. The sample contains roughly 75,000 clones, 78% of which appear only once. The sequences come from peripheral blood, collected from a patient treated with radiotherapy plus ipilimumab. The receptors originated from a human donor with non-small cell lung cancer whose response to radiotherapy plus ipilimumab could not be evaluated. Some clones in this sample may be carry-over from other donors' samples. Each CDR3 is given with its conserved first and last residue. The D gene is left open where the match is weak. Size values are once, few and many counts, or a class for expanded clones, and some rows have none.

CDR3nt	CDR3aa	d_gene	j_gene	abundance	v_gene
TGTGCCAGCAGACCACAGGGCACTAATGAAAAACTGTTTTTT	CASRPQGTNEKLFF	NA	TRBJ1-4	NA	TRBV28
TGTGCCAGCAGCTTCGCGAACACCGGGGAGCTGTTTTTT	CASSFANTGELFF	NA	TRBJ2-2	NA	TRBV7-2
TGCAGCGTTGAAGATACGAATAGCTACGAGCAGTACTTC	CSVEDTNSYEQYF	NA	TRBJ2-7	NA	TRBV29-1
TGTGCCAGCAGTCCCGTGGGGAGGCCCTACGGGACCGGGGAGCTGTTTTTT	CASSPVGRPYGTGELFF	NA	TRBJ2-2	NA	TRBV5-4
TGTGCCAGCAGTTACGGCAGCGGGGGGGCCGACGAGCAGTACTTC	CASSYGSGGADEQYF	TRBD2	TRBJ2-7	NA	TRBV6-6
TGTGCCTGGAGCTCACTAGCGGGCGCCGGGGAGCTGTTTTTT	CAWSSLAGAGELFF	TRBD2	TRBJ2-2	NA	TRBV30
TGCGCCAGCAGCTTGGACGGTTGGAGCAATCAGCCCCAGCATTTT	CASSLDGWSNQPQHF	NA	TRBJ1-5	few	TRBV5-1
TGCGCCAGCAGATTAGGGGTTACCGACGAGCAGTACTTC	CASRLGVTDEQYF	NA	TRBJ2-7	NA	TRBV5-1
TGTGCCAGCTCTCAGGGATTAGCTGGTCTGGAGACCCAGTACTTC	CASSQGLAGLETQYF	NA	TRBJ2-5	NA	TRBV18
TGCGCCAGCAGCCAGGCCTCCGGGACAGGAGCTAATGAAAAACTGTTTTTT	CASSQASGTGANEKLFF	TRBD1	TRBJ1-4	NA	TRBV4-3
TGCGCCAGCAGCCAAGAAGTCGGGACAGGGGGGTATAATTCACCCCTCCACTTT	CASSQEVGTGGYNSPLHF	TRBD1	TRBJ1-6	NA	TRBV4-3
TGCGCCAGCAGTAGCTTGGGGCTGAGGGGCTACACCTTC	CASSSLGLRGYTF	NA	TRBJ1-2	NA	TRBV10-1
TGTGCCAGCTCACCACCCGGACAACCTTCACCCCTCCACTTT	CASSPPGQPSPLHF	NA	TRBJ1-6	NA	TRBV18
TGTGCCAGCAGTGCAACCCCAGGGTTGGGTGAGCAGTTCTTC	CASSATPGLGEQFF	NA	TRBJ2-1	NA	TRBV6-5
TGTGCCAGCAGCCGGACAGGGATCGGTATAGAGACCCAGTACTTC	CASSRTGIGIETQYF	TRBD1	TRBJ2-5	few	TRBV5-5
TGTGCCAGCAGCTTCGGGACAGGGGGCCCTTACGAGCAGTACTTC	CASSFGTGGPYEQYF	TRBD1	TRBJ2-7	NA	TRBV7-2
TGTGCCAGCGGGGACAGGGTGCACACCGGGGAGCTGTTTTTT	CASGDRVHTGELFF	TRBD1	TRBJ2-2	NA	TRBV11-2
TGTGCCAGCAGCTTGGCAGGGACAAGTCAGCCCCAGCATTTT	CASSLAGTSQPQHF	NA	TRBJ1-5	few	TRBV5-6
TGTGCCAGCAGTTGGGGTCAGGGCCGACCATCCTACGAGCAGTACTTC	CASSWGQGRPSYEQYF	NA	TRBJ2-7	NA	TRBV27
TGTGCCAGCAGCCCGGGACACAAGAACACTGAAGCTTTCTTT	CASSPGHKNTEAFF	NA	TRBJ1-1	NA	TRBV7-3
TGTGCCTGGAGTGTACTCGACAGGGTCCCCGGGGATACGCAGTATTTT	CAWSVLDRVPGDTQYF	TRBD1	TRBJ2-3	NA	TRBV30
TGTGCCAGCAGTTTCCCGGGACAGGTGGACACCGGGGAGCTGTTTTTT	CASSFPGQVDTGELFF	TRBD1	TRBJ2-2	NA	TRBV6-5
TGTGCCAGCGGACTAGCGGGGAATCCCCAAGAGACCCAGTACTTC	CASGLAGNPQETQYF	TRBD2	TRBJ2-5	NA	TRBV2
TGTGCCAGCAGTTACTCACAGATTCTTAATGAGCAGTTCTTC	CASSYSQILNEQFF	NA	TRBJ2-1	NA	TRBV6-6
TGTGCCAGTAGCATGGACAGTTTCAATCAGCCCCAGCATTTT	CASSMDSFNQPQHF	NA	TRBJ1-5	NA	TRBV19
TGTGCCAGCAGCGACCAGGCCGTAAACACTGAAGCTTTCTTT	CASSDQAVNTEAFF	NA	TRBJ1-1	NA	TRBV7-2
TGCGCCAGCAGCCGGGGAGATTATAGCAATCAGCCCCAGCATTTT	CASSRGDYSNQPQHF	NA	TRBJ1-5	NA	TRBV5-1
TGTGCCAGCAGTCCTGGACAGTTAGCCAAAAACATTCAGTACTTC	CASSPGQLAKNIQYF	NA	TRBJ2-4	NA	TRBV6-5